This T cell receptor beta chain was sequenced for a study of shared clonotypes between healthy human individuals. Study outcomes and limitations: Sharing across four donors was seen in roughly 5% of naive CD4 clonotypes. Non-shared clonotypes displayed generation probabilities falling below those of clonotypes present in all four donors.

Terminally differentiated effector memory CD45RA+ cells were excluded from the naive CD8 cells, which were CD45RO-negative and positively selected for CCR7. In its sample, this clone was seen a few times. Antigen unknown. Every subset's genomic DNA went evenly onto several immunoSEQ plates. Assay: immunoSEQ multiplex PCR; the TCRdb copy retains only in-frame clones and omits some. The data contain roughly 2,000,000 clones, approximately 94% of them singletons. V lost 10 bases, J lost 3 bases, and 12 bases lay in between. CDR1 and CDR2 (germline): MGHDK, SYGVNS. The CDR3 totals 12 residues. This clonotype originated in a man aged 18 to 30 in good health. What was sequenced was naive CD8+ T cells sorted from blood. The gene calls are TRBV25-1 and TRBJ1-2; a weak D match, TRBD1 (5 bases). The CDR3 loop reads CATWRGDYGYTF. The CDR3 bases are TGTGCCACCTGGCGGGGCGACTATGGCTACACCTTC.